The present T cell receptor (beta chain) was sequenced within a study of control samples from healthy donors and cancer patients. Germline V gives CDR1 MGHRA, CDR2 YSYEKL. The CDR3 spans 18 residues. V shed 4 bases and J 0 bases; nucleotides not matched to a gene: 12. Assay used: immunoSEQ multiplex PCR; TCRdb lists only in-frame clones, some missing. The sample has 120,000 or so clones, approximately 90% seen once. The rearrangement joins TRBV4-1 to TRBJ1-3; 7 nucleotides line up with TRBD1. The sequenced sample consisted of blood. This TCR was sampled from a young man in good health. The DNA of the CDR3 is TGCGCCAGCAGCCTTGACCCCCGAGACAGGGACTCTGGAAACACCATATATTTT. Residues: CASSLDPRDRDSGNTIYF.